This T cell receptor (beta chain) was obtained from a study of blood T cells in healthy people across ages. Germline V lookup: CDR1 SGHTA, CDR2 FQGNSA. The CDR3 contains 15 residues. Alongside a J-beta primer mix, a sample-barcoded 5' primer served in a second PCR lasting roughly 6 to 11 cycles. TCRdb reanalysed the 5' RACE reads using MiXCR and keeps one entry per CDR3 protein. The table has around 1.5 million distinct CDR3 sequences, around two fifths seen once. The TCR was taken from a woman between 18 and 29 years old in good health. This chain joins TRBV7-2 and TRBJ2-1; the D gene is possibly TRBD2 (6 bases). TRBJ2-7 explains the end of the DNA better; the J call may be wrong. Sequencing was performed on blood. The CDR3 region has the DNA TGTGCCAGCAGCTTAGCGGGAGGTCCCTACAATGAGCAGTACTTC. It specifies CASSLAGGPYNEQYF.